A single sample gave rise to the 24 T cell receptor beta chains below, sequenced in a study of T-cell memory formation after mild COVID-19. TCRdb re-called the 5' RACE reads with MiXCR, one entry per CDR3 protein. Altogether approximately 450,000 distinct CDR3 sequences are present, about 20% being singletons, with the ten largest covering about 12%. Sequenced sample: PBMCs or a T cell subset sorted from them (not recorded which). The receptors were gathered from an adult woman who had mild COVID-19 (a few samples of this study predate the infection). Cell type and time point are not known.

This rearrangement joins TRBV14 to TRBJ2-3, with 8 nucleotides matching TRBD2. Germline values: CDR1 SGHDN, CDR2 FVKESK. V lost 1 base and J lost 2; bases outside the gene matches: 5. This CDR3 has 16 amino acids. CDR3: CASSQVAGGVTDTQYF. The CDR3 DNA follows: TGTGCCAGCAGCCAAGTGGCGGGGGGCGTCACAGATACGCAGTATTTT.

In its sample, this clonotype was seen once. CDR3 DNA sequence: TGTGCCTGGAGTGATCCCACTGAAGCTTTCTTT. It codes for CAWSDPTEAFF. The chain carries TRBV30 and TRBJ1-1; D remains unclear. V shed 1 base and J shed 4 bases, with 4 bases lying between them. This CDR3 contains 11 residues. Germline CDR1 is GTSNPN and CDR2 is SVGIG (reference sequence). The whole variable domain, remainder taken from reference TRBV30 and TRBJ1-1, is SQTIHQWPATLVQPVGSPLSLECTVEGTSNPNLYWYRQAAGRGLQLLFYSVGIGQISSEVPQNLSASRPQDRQFILSSKKLLLSDSGFYLCAWSDPTEAFFGQGTRLTVV.

The chain combines TRBV30 with TRBJ2-3; D uncertain. Trimming removed 0 bases at V and 5 bases at J, with 3 bases between. This CDR3 region has 11 residues. Germline lookup yields CDR1 GTSNPN and CDR2 SVGIG (reference sequence). This chain's CDR3 is CAWSVLDTQYF. The CDR3 DNA reads as TGTGCCTGGAGTGTACTAGATACGCAGTATTTT.

V and J are TRBV5-4 and TRBJ2-1, with 13 positions matching TRBD2. The germline V gene has CDR1 SGHNT and CDR2 YYREEE (reference sequence). V was clipped by 0 bases and J by 5 bases; unmatched bases: 2. The CDR3 totals 16 residues. The CDR3 is CASSLELAGGNNEQFF. The CDR3 DNA is TGTGCCAGCAGCTTGGAACTAGCGGGGGGGAACAATGAGCAGTTCTTC. Using reference TRBV5-4 and TRBJ2-1 for the parts outside the CDR3, the full variable domain is ETGVTQSPTHLIKTRGQQVTLRCSSQSGHNTVSWYQQALGQGPQFIFQYYREEENGRGNFPPRFSGLQFPNYSSELNVNALELDDSALYLCASSLELAGGNNEQFFGPGTRLTVL.

Only a few counts were recorded for this clonotype. The chain links TRBV5-4 to TRBJ2-1, with D perhaps TRBD1 (5 bases). The V end was cut by 5 bases, the J end by 4 bases, with 16 bases between. The CDR3 runs to 15 residues. Germline V CDR1 and CDR2: SGHNT, YYREEE (reference sequence). The CDR3 DNA is TGTGCCAGCAGTAGGGGCGAGACAGCATACAATGAGCAGTTCTTC. This translates into CASSRGETAYNEQFF. Drawing the rest from reference TRBV5-4 and TRBJ2-1, the complete variable domain is ETGVTQSPTHLIKTRGQQVTLRCSSQSGHNTVSWYQQALGQGPQFIFQYYREEENGRGNFPPRFSGLQFPNYSSELNVNALELDDSALYLCASSRGETAYNEQFFGPGTRLTVL.

This clonotype has ten or more counts. This rearrangement joins TRBV9 to TRBJ2-2; D unclear. The CDR3 totals 14 residues. Germline V gives CDR1 SGDLS, CDR2 YYNGEE. Deletions cut 2 bases from V and 5 bases from J, with 10 bases between. DNA for the CDR3: TGTGCCAGCAGCGTCGGGCAGAGGACCGGGGAGCTGTTTTTT. Translated: CASSVGQRTGELFF.

This clonotype appeared a few times. In DNA, the CDR3 is TGTGCCAGCAGTGGGGGTAGCGGGAAAGGGGGCAATGAGCAGTTCTTC. Protein sequence: CASSGGSGKGGNEQFF. V is TRBV25-1 and J is TRBJ2-1; 8 bases match TRBD2. This CDR3 comprises 16 residues. The trim removed 4 bases at V and 6 bases at J, leaving 11 bases unmatched. Per the germline V gene, CDR1 is MGHDK and CDR2 is SYGVNS.

The chain links TRBV5-5 to TRBJ1-2, with D perhaps TRBD1 (6 bases). Trimming shortened V by 2 bases and J by 0 bases, and 11 bases separated the two germline ends. There are 15 residues in the CDR3. Germline CDR1 reads SGHKS; CDR2 reads YYEKEE (reference sequence). The CDR3 DNA is TGTGCCAGCAGCTTTGGGGACAATTCTAACTATGGCTACACCTTC. It yields the protein CASSFGDNSNYGYTF.

This clonotype was observed a handful of times. The chain employs TRBV7-9 and TRBJ2-7; 11 positions match TRBD1. The CDR3 is 16 amino acids. Unmatched junction bases numbered 8, after V lost 5 bases and J lost 2 bases. Germline V CDR1 and CDR2: SEHNR, FQNEAQ (reference sequence). The CDR3, as DNA: TGTGCCAGCAGCCCCAGCAGGACAGGGGGCCCCTACGAGCAGTACTTC. Translating gives CASSPSRTGGPYEQYF.

Worth noting for this clonotype: A read error may explain this, as a much larger clone is one base away. The V gene is TRBV12-3 or TRBV12-4, the J gene TRBJ2-1, with TRBD2 identical over 10 bases. The CDR3 sequence is 15 residues long. The CDR3 DNA reads as TGTGCCAGCAGTCCCAGCGGGAGGGCCTACACTGAGCAGTTCTTC. This gives the protein CASSPSGRAYTEQFF.

As concerns this clonotype: Compared with germline, one end of the junction differs, possibly owing to a read error. CDR3 DNA sequence: TGTGGCAGCAGAGCCTCGTGGGACGCGGGAGAGCAGTACTTC. This translates into CGSRASWDAGEQYF. The chain joins TRBV2 to TRBJ2-7, with a weak D call TRBD2 (6 bases). This CDR3 comprises 14 residues. Looked up from germline, CDR1 is SNHLY and CDR2 is FYNNEI.

The rearrangement uses TRBV5-5 and TRBJ1-1; D is unresolved. The CDR3 is made up of 13 amino acids. V was trimmed by 4 bases and J by 4 bases, leaving 11 bases between them. The germline CDR1 and CDR2 sequences are SGHKS and YYEKEE (reference sequence). In DNA form, the CDR3 reads TGTGCCAGCAGCCCCGCCGGGCTCACTGAAGCTTTCTTT. Translation gives CASSPAGLTEAFF.

This chain links TRBV18 with TRBJ2-7; 7 nucleotides align to TRBD1. The CDR3 has 15 residues. Germline trimming cut 5 bases from V and 0 bases from J; bases unmatched to any gene: 7. Germline V gene sequence: CDR1 KGHSH, CDR2 LQKENI. The CDR3: CASSSRRDSSYEQYF. The CDR3 region has the DNA TGTGCCAGCTCATCACGAAGGGACAGCTCCTACGAGCAGTACTTC.

The gene calls are TRBV5-5 and TRBJ2-7; D is possibly TRBD2 (5 bases). CDR1 and CDR2 from the germline V gene are SGHKS and YYEKEE (reference sequence). Deletions cut 4 bases from V and 3 bases from J, with 20 bases between. This CDR3 region has 16 residues. Here the CDR3 DNA reads TGTGCCAGCAGCCCGGAGGCGGGCTTGGGTAACTACGAGCAGTACTTC. This translates into CASSPEAGLGNYEQYF.

The J gene is TRBJ1-2, the V gene TRBV4-2, with TRBD1 as a possible D gene (5 bases). The germline V gene has CDR1 LGHNA and CDR2 YNFKEQ. The CDR3 is made up of 15 amino acids. V was shortened by 0 bases and J by 1 base, with 9 bases between the two germline ends. CDR3 residues: CASSQEGQGNYGYTF. CDR3 DNA sequence: TGTGCCAGCAGCCAAGAGGGGCAGGGTAACTATGGCTACACCTTC.

This clonotype was seen ten or more times. The chain employs TRBV5-1 and TRBJ1-2; TRBD1 agrees at 8 bases. Trimming at V came to 4 bases and at J to 6 bases, leaving 8 bases not matched to a gene. Germline V gene data show CDR1 as SGHRS and CDR2 as YFSETQ. The CDR3 extends over 14 amino acids. The CDR3 sequence: CASSTGQGLDGYTF. The CDR3 DNA is TGCGCCAGCAGCACCGGACAGGGTTTGGATGGCTACACCTTC.

A few counts support this clonotype. J is TRBJ2-3 and V is TRBV29-1; 7 nucleotides agree with TRBD1. Germline-derived CDR1 and CDR2 are SQVTM and ANQGSEA. This CDR3 spans 15 amino acids. The trim removed 7 bases at V and 1 base at J, leaving 11 bases unmatched. The CDR3 coding sequence is TGCAGCGCCACCCCACCGGGACAGCGCACAGATACGCAGTATTTT. Its protein is CSATPPGQRTDTQYF.

J is TRBJ1-1 and V is TRBV6-1; TRBD1 matches at 8 bases. V lost 7 bases, J lost 6 bases, and 10 bases stayed unmatched. CDR1 is MNHNS and CDR2 is SASEGT in the germline V gene. The CDR3 runs to 14 residues. The CDR3 DNA is TGTGCCAGCATCCAGGACAGGGTTGATCCTGAAGCTTTCTTT. Translated, it gives CASIQDRVDPEAFF.

The rearrangement joins TRBV25-1 to TRBJ2-7; TRBD1 might be the D (6 bases). Per germline, CDR1 MGHDK and CDR2 SYGVNS. The ends were cut back, 6 bases at V and 7 bases at J, with 16 bases in the middle. This CDR3 spans 13 amino acids. The chain's CDR3 is CASRAGTIDEQYF. CDR3 bases: TGTGCCAGCAGAGCCGGGACAATCGATGAGCAGTACTTC.

This clonotype was counted only a few times. The genes are TRBV7-8 and TRBJ1-5; no reliable D call. Germline V gene sequence: CDR1 SGHVS, CDR2 FQNEAQ. CDR3 length: 15 amino acids. V was cut by 4 bases and J by 7 bases, with 17 bases left in between. CDR3 residues: CASSSGGRPSQPQHF. Here the CDR3 DNA reads TGTGCCAGCAGCTCGGGAGGTAGACCCTCGCAGCCCCAGCATTTT. The full variable domain, its missing parts supplied by reference TRBV7-8 and TRBJ1-5, is GAGVSQSPRYKVAKRGQDVALRCDPISGHVSLFWYQQALGQGPEFLTYFQNEAQLDKSGLPSDRFFAERPEGSVSTLKIQRTQQEDSAVYLCASSSGGRPSQPQHFGDGTRLSIL.

This clonotype has more than one count but fewer than ten. The chain recombines TRBV7-9 with TRBJ2-3; a possible D gene is TRBD2 (5 bases). V lost 2 bases and J 8 bases, leaving 17 bases between the germline ends. CDR1 is SEHNR, CDR2 FQNEAQ, per germline (reference sequence). CDR3 length equals 15 residues. The CDR3 sequence is CASSLWNGMSGTQYF. The CDR3 coding sequence is TGTGCCAGCAGCTTATGGAACGGGATGTCGGGTACGCAGTATTTT.

This clonotype has ten or more counts. V gene TRBV3-1 combines with J gene TRBJ2-5; D is unresolved. Per the germline V gene, CDR1 is LGHDT and CDR2 is YNNKEL (reference sequence). With 5 bases removed from V and 4 bases from J, the gap between germline ends came to 17 bases. The CDR3 totals 15 residues. In DNA, the CDR3 is TGTGCCAGCAGCACACCCCGGGCGTCGGCAGAGACCCAGTACTTC. Translation gives CASSTPRASAETQYF.

This chain joins TRBV3-1 and TRBJ1-3; D unclear. Between the trimmed V and J ends, which lost 1 base and 3 bases, there was a span of 7 bases. Germline V gene data show CDR1 as LGHDT and CDR2 as YNNKEL (reference sequence). This CDR3 is 14 amino acids long. In nucleotides, the CDR3 is TGTGCCAGCAGCCAAGGTCTGGGTGGAAACACCATATATTTT. This sequence encodes CASSQGLGGNTIYF.

This clonotype was observed a few times. This chain joins TRBV3-1 and TRBJ2-7; 15 bases line up with TRBD2. Germline values: CDR1 LGHDT, CDR2 YNNKEL (reference sequence). CDR3 length: 19 amino acids. After removal of 3 bases from V and 4 bases from J, the junction contained 13 bases not matched to a gene. In DNA form, the CDR3 reads TGTGCCAGCAGCCAGACCGGGACTAGCGGGAGGACCAGGTCATACGAGCAGTACTTC. Translated: CASSQTGTSGRTRSYEQYF.